These T cell receptor beta chains were read from a single sample in a study of vaccination effects on CD4 cells after COVID-19. Repertoires were generated with immunoSEQ multiplex PCR, while TCRdb's copy carries only in-frame clones and drops some. The table has nearly 35,000 clones, around four fifths seen once. No antigen has been assigned to these receptors. This specimen was CD4+ T cells from PBMCs cultured with HCoV-OC43 spike peptides, taken before COVID-19 vaccination. These receptors originate from a human donor who received a COVID-19 vaccine. Both conserved end residues are part of each CDR3. D genes are given only for firm matches. A clone size is listed for some rows: how often the clone was seen (once, few, many), or a class if it is expanded.

clone_size: few
j_call: TRBJ2-1
v_call: TRBV24-1
d_call: NA
cdr3_aa: CATSSRGEQFF
cdr3_nt: TGTGCCACCAGTAGCAGAGGGGAGCAGTTCTTC

clone_size: once
j_call: TRBJ1-1
v_call: TRBV6-2/TRBV6-3
d_call: NA
cdr3_aa: CASSYWGQGEAFF
cdr3_nt: TGTGCCAGCAGTTACTGGGGGCAGGGTGAAGCTTTCTTT

clone_size: NA
j_call: TRBJ2-7
v_call: TRBV28
d_call: TRBD1
cdr3_aa: CASNLRQGYEQYF
cdr3_nt: TGTGCCAGCAATCTCCGACAGGGATATGAGCAGTACTTC

clone_size: NA
j_call: TRBJ1-1
v_call: TRBV4-1
d_call: NA
cdr3_aa: CASRPGAMNTEAFF
cdr3_nt: TGCGCCAGCCGGCCCGGTGCGATGAACACTGAAGCTTTCTTT

clone_size: NA
j_call: TRBJ1-1
v_call: TRBV2
d_call: NA
cdr3_aa: CASNGGTNTEAFF
cdr3_nt: TGTGCCAGCAACGGGGGCACGAACACTGAAGCTTTCTTT

clone_size: NA
j_call: TRBJ2-7
v_call: TRBV6-6
d_call: NA
cdr3_aa: CASSPAYEQYF
cdr3_nt: TGTGCCAGCAGCCCCGCTTACGAGCAGTACTTC

clone_size: NA
j_call: TRBJ2-5
v_call: TRBV7-6
d_call: NA
cdr3_aa: CASSFRETQYF
cdr3_nt: TGTGCCAGCAGCTTCAGAGAGACCCAGTACTTC

clone_size: NA
j_call: TRBJ2-1
v_call: TRBV30
d_call: TRBD1
cdr3_aa: CALRSGQGRLNEQFF
cdr3_nt: TGTGCCTTGAGATCGGGACAGGGGCGCCTAAATGAGCAGTTCTTC

clone_size: NA
j_call: TRBJ1-3
v_call: TRBV6-5
d_call: TRBD1
cdr3_aa: CASSWTGEGNTIYF
cdr3_nt: TGTGCCAGCAGTTGGACAGGGGAAGGAAACACCATATATTTT

clone_size: NA
j_call: TRBJ1-2
v_call: TRBV5-5
d_call: NA
cdr3_aa: CASSSVPVYDYGYTF
cdr3_nt: TGTGCCAGCAGCTCCGTCCCGGTATATGACTATGGCTACACCTTC

clone_size: once
j_call: TRBJ1-4
v_call: TRBV25-1
d_call: NA
cdr3_aa: CASSLAQGPNEKLFF
cdr3_nt: TGTGCCAGCAGTCTTGCACAGGGCCCCAATGAAAAACTGTTTTTT

clone_size: NA
j_call: TRBJ2-7
v_call: TRBV5-1
d_call: TRBD2
cdr3_aa: CASSRRLAGGLKTYEQYF
cdr3_nt: TGCGCCAGCAGTCGAAGACTAGCGGGAGGCCTCAAAACTTACGAGCAGTACTTC

clone_size: NA
j_call: TRBJ1-4
v_call: TRBV6-5
d_call: NA
cdr3_aa: CASSSTVGQVLFF
cdr3_nt: TGTGCCAGCAGCTCGACAGTGGGTCAGGTCCTGTTTTTT

clone_size: NA
j_call: TRBJ1-1
v_call: TRBV11-2
d_call: TRBD1
cdr3_aa: CASSLDRTGAGVRAFF
cdr3_nt: TGTGCCAGCAGCTTAGATCGGACAGGGGCCGGTGTTCGTGCTTTCTTT

clone_size: NA
j_call: TRBJ2-2
v_call: TRBV11-2
d_call: NA
cdr3_aa: CASSLVPGAGVGELFF
cdr3_nt: TGTGCCAGCAGCTTAGTCCCGGGGGCTGGGGTCGGGGAGCTGTTTTTT

clone_size: few
j_call: TRBJ2-3
v_call: TRBV5-1
d_call: NA
cdr3_aa: CASSLDGSDTQYF
cdr3_nt: TGCGCCAGCAGCTTGGACGGTTCCGATACGCAGTATTTT

clone_size: few
j_call: TRBJ2-1
v_call: TRBV11-2
d_call: NA
cdr3_aa: CASSLSGTTHNEQFF
cdr3_nt: TGTGCCAGCAGCCTTAGCGGAACAACCCACAATGAGCAGTTCTTC

clone_size: NA
j_call: TRBJ1-5
v_call: TRBV7-8
d_call: TRBD1
cdr3_aa: CASSSRDRVFGNNQPQHF
cdr3_nt: TGTGCCAGCAGCTCCCGGGACAGGGTTTTCGGGAACAATCAGCCCCAGCATTTT

clone_size: once
j_call: TRBJ2-7
v_call: TRBV3-1/TRBV3-2
d_call: NA
cdr3_aa: CASSQPSGGYEQYF
cdr3_nt: TGTGCCAGCAGCCAGCCCTCAGGAGGCTACGAGCAGTACTTC

clone_size: NA
j_call: TRBJ1-3
v_call: TRBV9
d_call: NA
cdr3_aa: CASSHGATGGNTIYF
cdr3_nt: TGTGCCAGCAGCCATGGGGCTACAGGGGGAAACACCATATATTTT

clone_size: NA
j_call: TRBJ2-6
v_call: TRBV5-1
d_call: NA
cdr3_aa: CASSLRNGFFISGANVLTF
cdr3_nt: TGCGCCAGCAGCTTGAGGAACGGCTTTTTTATCTCTGGGGCCAACGTCCTGACTTTC

clone_size: NA
j_call: TRBJ2-7
v_call: TRBV21-1
d_call: NA
cdr3_aa: CATNVGQLSSYEQYF
cdr3_nt: TGTGCCACCAACGTGGGGCAGTTGAGCTCCTACGAGCAGTACTTC